This T cell receptor (beta chain) was retrieved from a study of blood T cells in healthy people across ages. The sample holds many counts of this clonotype. The CDR3 contains 13 residues. Trimming cost V 5 bases and J 6 bases, with 13 bases left between them. CDR1 is SEHNR and CDR2 is FQNEAQ in the germline V gene (reference sequence). Every donor gave 9 to 10 milliliters of peripheral blood. The use of a sample-barcoded 5' primer and a J-beta primer mix characterized a second PCR of roughly 7 to 11 cycles. Via MiXCR, TCRdb re-called the 5' RACE reads, giving one row per CDR3 protein. This sample carries 1,500,000 or so distinct CDR3 sequences, about 45% of them seen once, and the ten largest clones take 4%.

This sequence was found in a woman younger than 30 in good health. The sequenced sample consisted of blood. This chain uses TRBV7-9 with TRBJ1-2; maybe TRBD1 (5 bases). The CDR3 loop reads CASSLGHGDGYTF. CDR3 bases: TGTGCCAGCAGCCTAGGACACGGTGATGGCTACACCTTC.